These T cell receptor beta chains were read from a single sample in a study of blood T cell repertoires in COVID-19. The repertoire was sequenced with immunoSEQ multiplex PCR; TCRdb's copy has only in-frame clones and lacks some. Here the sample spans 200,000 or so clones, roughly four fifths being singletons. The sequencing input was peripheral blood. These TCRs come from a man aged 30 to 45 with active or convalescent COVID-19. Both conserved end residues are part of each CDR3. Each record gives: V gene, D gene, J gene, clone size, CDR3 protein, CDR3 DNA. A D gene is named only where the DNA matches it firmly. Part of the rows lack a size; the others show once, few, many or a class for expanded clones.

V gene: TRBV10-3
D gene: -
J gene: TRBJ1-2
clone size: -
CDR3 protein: CAISSQGFTNYGYTF
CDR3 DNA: TGTGCCATCAGTTCACAGGGATTTACTAACTATGGCTACACCTTC

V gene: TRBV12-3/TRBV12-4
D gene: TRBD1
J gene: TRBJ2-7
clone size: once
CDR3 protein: CASTGTASYEQYF
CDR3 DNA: TGTGCCAGCACCGGGACAGCCTCCTACGAGCAGTACTTC

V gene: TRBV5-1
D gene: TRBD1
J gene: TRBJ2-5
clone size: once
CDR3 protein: CASSPTGGNVQETQYF
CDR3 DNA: TGCGCCAGCAGCCCGACAGGGGGGAATGTTCAAGAGACCCAGTACTTC

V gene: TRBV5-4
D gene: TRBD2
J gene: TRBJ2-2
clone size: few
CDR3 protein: CASSLGLAGGNTGELFF
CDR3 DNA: TGTGCCAGCAGCTTGGGACTAGCGGGAGGTAACACCGGGGAGCTGTTTTTT

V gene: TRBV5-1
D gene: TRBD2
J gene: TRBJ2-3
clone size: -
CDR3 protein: CASSERGREDTQYF
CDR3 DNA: TGCGCCAGCAGCGAGCGGGGGCGCGAAGATACGCAGTATTTT

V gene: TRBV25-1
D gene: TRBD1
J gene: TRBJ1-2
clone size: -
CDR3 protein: CASSDRGQIYGYTF
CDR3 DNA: TGTGCCAGCAGTGACCGGGGACAGATCTATGGCTACACCTTC

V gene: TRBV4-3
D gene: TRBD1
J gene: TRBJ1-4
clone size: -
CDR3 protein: CASSPGQVNNEKLFF
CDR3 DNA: TGCGCCAGCAGCCCAGGACAGGTTAATAATGAAAAACTGTTTTTT

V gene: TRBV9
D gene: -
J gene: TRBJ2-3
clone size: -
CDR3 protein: CASSVDEPDTQYF
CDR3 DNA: TGTGCCAGCAGCGTAGATGAGCCAGATACGCAGTATTTT

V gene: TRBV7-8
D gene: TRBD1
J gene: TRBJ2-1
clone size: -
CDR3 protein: CASSSNRDRGKEQFF
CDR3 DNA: TGTGCCAGCAGCTCCAACCGGGACAGGGGGAAGGAGCAGTTCTTC

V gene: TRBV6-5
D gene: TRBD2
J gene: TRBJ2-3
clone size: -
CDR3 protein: CASSFGGTTSTDTQYF
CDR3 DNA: TGTGCCAGCAGTTTCGGGGGGACCACTAGCACAGATACGCAGTATTTT

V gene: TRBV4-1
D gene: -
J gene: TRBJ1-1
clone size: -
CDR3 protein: CASSQPGLATEAFF
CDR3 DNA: TGCGCCAGCAGCCAGCCGGGGTTGGCCACTGAAGCTTTCTTT

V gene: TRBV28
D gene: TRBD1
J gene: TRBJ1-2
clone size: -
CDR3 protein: CASSLFRTGGSYGYTF
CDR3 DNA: TGTGCCAGCAGTTTGTTCCGGACAGGGGGCTCCTATGGCTACACCTTC

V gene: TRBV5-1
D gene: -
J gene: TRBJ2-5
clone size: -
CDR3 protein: CASSLERGAQETQYF
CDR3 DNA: TGCGCCAGCAGCTTGGAACGGGGGGCTCAAGAGACCCAGTACTTC

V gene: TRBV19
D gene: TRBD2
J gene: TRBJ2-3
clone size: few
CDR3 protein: CASRQLTGGPTDTQYF
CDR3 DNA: TGTGCCAGTAGACAACTCACGGGAGGGCCCACAGATACGCAGTATTTT

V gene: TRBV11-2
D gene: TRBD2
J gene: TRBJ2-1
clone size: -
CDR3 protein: CASRGDYSYNEQFF
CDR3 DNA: TGTGCCAGCAGGGGGGACTACTCTTACAATGAGCAGTTCTTC

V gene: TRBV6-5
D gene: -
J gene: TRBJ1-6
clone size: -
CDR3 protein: CASSYGQDGSPLHF
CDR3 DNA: TGTGCCAGCAGCTACGGGCAGGATGGGTCACCCCTCCACTTT

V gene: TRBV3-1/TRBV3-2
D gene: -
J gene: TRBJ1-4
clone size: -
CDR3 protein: CASSQGGGKLFF
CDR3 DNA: TGTGCCAGCAGCCAGGGGGGAGGAAAACTGTTTTTT

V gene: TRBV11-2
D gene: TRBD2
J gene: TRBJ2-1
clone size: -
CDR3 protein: CASSPSFERGQSSYNEQFF
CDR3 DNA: TGTGCCAGCAGCCCCTCGTTCGAGCGGGGGCAGAGCTCCTACAATGAGCAGTTCTTC

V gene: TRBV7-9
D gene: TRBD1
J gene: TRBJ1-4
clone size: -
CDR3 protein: CASSLVGGTNEKLFF
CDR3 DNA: TGTGCCAGCAGCTTAGTAGGGGGCACTAATGAAAAACTGTTTTTT

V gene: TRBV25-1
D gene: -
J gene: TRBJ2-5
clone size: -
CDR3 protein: CASSEWGGGETQYF
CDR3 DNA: TGTGCCAGCAGTGAATGGGGGGGCGGGGAGACCCAGTACTTC

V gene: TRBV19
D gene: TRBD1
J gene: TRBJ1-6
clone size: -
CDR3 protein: CASSLGTGGQSPLHF
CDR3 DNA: TGTGCCAGTAGTCTCGGGACAGGGGGCCAGTCACCCCTCCACTTT

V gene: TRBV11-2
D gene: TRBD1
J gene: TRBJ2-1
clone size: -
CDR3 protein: CASSGGQGQSNEQFF
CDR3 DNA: TGTGCCAGCAGCGGGGGACAGGGCCAGAGCAATGAGCAGTTCTTC

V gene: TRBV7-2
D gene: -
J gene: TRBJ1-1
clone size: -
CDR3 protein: CASSHDKNTEAFF
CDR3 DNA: TGTGCCAGCAGCCACGACAAGAACACTGAAGCTTTCTTT

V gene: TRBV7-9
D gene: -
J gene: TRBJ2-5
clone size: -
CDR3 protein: CASSLASASVKSKETQYF
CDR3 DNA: TGTGCCAGCAGCTTAGCGTCGGCTAGCGTGAAATCTAAAGAGACCCAGTACTTC

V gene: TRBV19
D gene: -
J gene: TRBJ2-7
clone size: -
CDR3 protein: CASAEQGRQYEQYF
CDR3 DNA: TGTGCCAGCGCGGAACAGGGGAGGCAGTACGAGCAGTACTTC

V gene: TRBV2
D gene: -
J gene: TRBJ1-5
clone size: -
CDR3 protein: CASSAETGQRPQHF
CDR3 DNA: TGTGCCAGCAGTGCAGAAACAGGGCAGAGACCCCAGCATTTT

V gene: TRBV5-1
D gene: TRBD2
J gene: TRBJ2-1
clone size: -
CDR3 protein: CASSSSGSSYNEQFF
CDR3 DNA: TGCGCCAGCAGCTCTAGCGGGAGCTCCTACAATGAGCAGTTCTTC